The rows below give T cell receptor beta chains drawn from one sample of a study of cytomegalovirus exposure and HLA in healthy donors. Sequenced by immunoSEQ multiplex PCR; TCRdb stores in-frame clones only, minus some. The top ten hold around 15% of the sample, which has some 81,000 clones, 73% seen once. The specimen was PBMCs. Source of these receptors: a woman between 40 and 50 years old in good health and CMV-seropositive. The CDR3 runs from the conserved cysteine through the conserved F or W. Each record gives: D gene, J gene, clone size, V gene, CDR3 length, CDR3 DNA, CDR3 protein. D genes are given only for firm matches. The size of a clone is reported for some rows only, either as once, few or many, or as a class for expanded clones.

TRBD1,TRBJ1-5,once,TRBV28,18,TGTGCCAGCAGTTTATGGGGGACAGGGGGGTATAGCAATCAGCCCCAGCATTTT,CASSLWGTGGYSNQPQHF
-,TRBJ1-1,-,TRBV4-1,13,TGCGCCAGCAGACGCCAAAGACAGGATGAAGCTTTCTTT,CASRRQRQDEAFF
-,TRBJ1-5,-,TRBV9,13,TGTGCCAGCAGCGAGGGAGGCGGTCAGCCCCAGCATTTT,CASSEGGGQPQHF
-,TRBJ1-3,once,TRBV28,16,TGTGCCAGCAGGGGCTTTGGGGCAGGGTTCGGAAACACCATATATTTT,CASRGFGAGFGNTIYF
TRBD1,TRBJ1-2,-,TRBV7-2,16,TGTGCCAGCAGCTTAAGGCCAGCCGGGACAGGGAGCGGCTACACCTTC,CASSLRPAGTGSGYTF
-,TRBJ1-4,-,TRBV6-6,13,TGTGCCAGCAGTTACTCAGATACGGAGAAACTGTTTTTT,CASSYSDTEKLFF
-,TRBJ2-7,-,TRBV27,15,TGTGCCAGCAGAACTAAAAACAGGGTGGCGGACGAGCAGTACTTC,CASRTKNRVADEQYF
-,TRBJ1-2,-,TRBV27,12,TGTGCCTCCCGGGGAGGTAACTATGGCTACACCTTC,CASRGGNYGYTF
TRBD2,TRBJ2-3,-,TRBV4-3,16,TGCGCCAGCAGCCTTACTAGCGATACAGTCACAGATACGCAGTATTTT,CASSLTSDTVTDTQYF
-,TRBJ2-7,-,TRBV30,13,TGTGCCTGGAGTCCCCGGGGGATATCTTTGCAGTACTTC,CAWSPRGISLQYF
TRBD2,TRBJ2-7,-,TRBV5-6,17,TGTGCCAGCAGCTTGGACTGGGAAGCGGGAGGGCCCCACGAGCAGTACTTC,CASSLDWEAGGPHEQYF
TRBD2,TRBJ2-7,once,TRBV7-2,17,TGTGCCAGCAGCTTAGAGGGGACTAGCGGGGGGGCCTACGAGCAGTACTTC,CASSLEGTSGGAYEQYF
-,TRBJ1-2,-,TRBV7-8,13,TGTGCCAGCAGCTACGACAGAAACTATGGCTACACCTTC,CASSYDRNYGYTF
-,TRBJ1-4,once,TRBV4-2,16,TGTGCCAGCAGCCAAGTTCGATTACAGGTTGAAGAAAAACTGTTTTTT,CASSQVRLQVEEKLFF
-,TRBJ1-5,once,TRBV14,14,TGTGCCAGCAGCCAAGGTGAGGGCAATCAGCCCCAGCATTTT,CASSQGEGNQPQHF
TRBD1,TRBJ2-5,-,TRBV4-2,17,TGTGCCAGCAGCCAAGCGATCCGGGACAGGGGGCGAGAGACCCAGTACTTC,CASSQAIRDRGRETQYF
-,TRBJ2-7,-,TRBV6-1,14,TGTGCCAGCAGAGGACGGACAGTCTCCTACGAGCAGTACTTC,CASRGRTVSYEQYF
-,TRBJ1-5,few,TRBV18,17,TGTGCCAGCTCACCACAGGCACTGACTTTTAGCAATCAGCCCCAGCATTTT,CASSPQALTFSNQPQHF
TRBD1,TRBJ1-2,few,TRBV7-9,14,TGTGCCAGCAGCTTACAGGGGGGAACGAGTGGCTACACCTTC,CASSLQGGTSGYTF
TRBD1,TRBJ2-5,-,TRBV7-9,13,TGTGCCAGCAGCCCACAGGGGGCAAAGACCCAGTACTTC,CASSPQGAKTQYF
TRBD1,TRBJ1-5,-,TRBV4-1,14,TGCGCCAGCAGCCGAACAGGGGCGGATCAGCCCCAGCATTTT,CASSRTGADQPQHF
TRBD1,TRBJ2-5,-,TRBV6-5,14,TGTGCCAGCAGTTACCAGGGACAGCTGGAGACCCAGTACTTC,CASSYQGQLETQYF
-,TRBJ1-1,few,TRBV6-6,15,TGTGCCAGCAGAGACCAAAGACAAATGAACACTGAAGCTTTCTTT,CASRDQRQMNTEAFF
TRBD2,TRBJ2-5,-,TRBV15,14,TGTGCCACCAGCCTAGCGGGGGGACAAGAGACCCAGTACTTC,CATSLAGGQETQYF
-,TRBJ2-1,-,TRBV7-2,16,TGTGCCAGCAGTTTCAACGGGAGGGGGCTCGACAATGAGCAGTTCTTC,CASSFNGRGLDNEQFF
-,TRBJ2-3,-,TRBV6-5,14,TGTGCCAGCACGGGGTATTCTAGCACAGATACGCAGTATTTT,CASTGYSSTDTQYF